This T cell receptor (beta chain) stems from a study of blood T cell repertoires in COVID-19. Background on the study: Spain, Italy and the United States supplied samples that represented acute and convalescent COVID-19. Sources were T cells, B-cell-depleted T cells, or PBMCs; the material itself was cDNA or gDNA.

Germline loops: CDR1 LNHDA, CDR2 SQIVND (reference sequence). After removal of 5 bases from V and 0 bases from J, the junction contained 9 bases not matched to a gene. CDR3 length: 16 residues. Original data processing: By means of reference gene primer amplification, nucleated cell counts were estimated. Assay used: immunoSEQ multiplex PCR; TCRdb lists only in-frame clones, some missing. V, J and clone size reflect that table, while D and trimming were determined from the DNA. The repertoire consists of roughly 190,000 clones, with around 87% occurring once and the leading ten covering about 6.5%. Material for sequencing was peripheral blood. The chain combines TRBV19 with TRBJ1-2; TRBD1 matches at 7 bases. The sequence was obtained from a woman over 75 in a cohort sampled during active or convalescent COVID-19. Written as DNA, the CDR3 is TGTGCCAGTAGTCCCGCTGGACAGGCTGCTAACTATGGCTACACCTTC. It specifies CASSPAGQAANYGYTF.